The entry below gives a single T cell receptor (beta chain) sequence along with its context. Antigen specificity is unknown. The CDR3 totals 14 residues. Germline V CDR1 and CDR2: SEHNR, FQNEAQ (reference sequence). The V and J ends lost 7 bases and 3 bases respectively, with 13 bases between them. In TCRdb, the RT-PCR reads were re-called with MiXCR into one record per CDR3 protein. Here the sample spans about 650,000 distinct CDR3 sequences, 14% being singletons. The data belong to a study of response to subunit inactivated influenza vaccine. The study's findings and limits: Authors suggested each seasonal influenza vaccination recruits few new T cells.

The chain is built from TRBV7-9 and TRBJ2-1; no definite D call. The material was PBMCs from blood, obtained 14 to 15 days before vaccination. The TCR originated in a man aged 50-60 years who received an inactivated influenza vaccine. The CDR3 bases are TGTGCCAGCACTAACGGACCCCACTACAATGAGCAGTTCTTC. Its protein is CASTNGPHYNEQFF.